This entry is about one T cell receptor beta chain. Its antigen is undetermined. There are 14 residues in the CDR3. Germline loops: CDR1 KGHSH, CDR2 LQKENI. These data belong to a study of cytomegalovirus exposure and HLA in healthy donors. Study as a whole: About 200 million T cells yielded 117 million unique TCR beta sequences, as an earlier analysis found.

PCR was performed using 60 Vbeta and 13 Jbeta primers. The protocol was immunoSEQ multiplex PCR, while the TCRdb copy is restricted to in-frame clones and leaves out a portion. The sample contains around 200,000 clones, 70% to 90% of which appear only once. Study-wide findings and caveats: Solely CMV serostatus was available to characterize immune exposure. Researchers catalogued some 160 TCR beta chains as cytomegalovirus-associated. The authors confirmed in vitro that three CMV-associated chains were specific for CMV antigens.

The specimen was PBMCs. This sequence was found in a woman aged 45-65 years in good health and CMV-seronegative. The J gene is TRBJ2-5, the V gene TRBV18; TRBD2 might be the D (5 bases). The J call may be incorrect, as the DNA end agrees better with TRBJ2-7. CDR3 region: CASSPPQRVNEQYF. The CDR3 DNA reads as TGTGCCAGCTCACCACCCCAGAGGGTCAACGAGCAGTACTTC.